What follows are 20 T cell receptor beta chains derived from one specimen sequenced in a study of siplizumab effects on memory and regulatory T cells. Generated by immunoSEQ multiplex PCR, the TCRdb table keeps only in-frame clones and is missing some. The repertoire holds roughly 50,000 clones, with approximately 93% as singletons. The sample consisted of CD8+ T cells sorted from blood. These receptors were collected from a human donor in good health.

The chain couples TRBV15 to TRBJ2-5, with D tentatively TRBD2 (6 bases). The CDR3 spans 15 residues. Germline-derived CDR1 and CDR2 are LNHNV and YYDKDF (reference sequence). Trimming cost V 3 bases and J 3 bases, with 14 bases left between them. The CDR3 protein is CATSSEGRSEETQYF. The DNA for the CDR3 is TGTGCCACCAGCAGCGAAGGGAGGTCTGAAGAGACCCAGTACTTC.

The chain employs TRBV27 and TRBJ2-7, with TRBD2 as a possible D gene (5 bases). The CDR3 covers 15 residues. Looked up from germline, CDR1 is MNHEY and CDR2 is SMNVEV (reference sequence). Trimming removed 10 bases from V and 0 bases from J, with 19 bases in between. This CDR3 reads CATTYNDGGSYEQYF. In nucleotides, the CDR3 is TGTGCCACCACCTACAATGACGGAGGCTCCTACGAGCAGTACTTC.

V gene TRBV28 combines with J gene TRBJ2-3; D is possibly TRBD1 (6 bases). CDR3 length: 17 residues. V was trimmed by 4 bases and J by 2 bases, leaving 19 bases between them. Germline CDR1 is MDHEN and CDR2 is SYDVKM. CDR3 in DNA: TGTGCCAGCAGTTACATTAACAGGGACGATCACACAGATACGCAGTATTTT. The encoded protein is CASSYINRDDHTDTQYF.

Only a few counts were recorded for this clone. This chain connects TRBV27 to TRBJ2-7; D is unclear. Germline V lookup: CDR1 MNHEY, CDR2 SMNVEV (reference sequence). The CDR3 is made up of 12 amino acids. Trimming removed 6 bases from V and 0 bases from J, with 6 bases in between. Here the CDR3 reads CASSVNSYEQYF. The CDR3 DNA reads TGTGCCAGCAGCGTGAACTCCTACGAGCAGTACTTC.

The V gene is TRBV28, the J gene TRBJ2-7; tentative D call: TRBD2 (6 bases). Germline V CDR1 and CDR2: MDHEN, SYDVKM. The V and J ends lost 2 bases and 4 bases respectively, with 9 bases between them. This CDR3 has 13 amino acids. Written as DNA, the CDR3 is TGTGCCAGCAGTTTACGTGCGGGATACGAGCAGTACTTC. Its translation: CASSLRAGYEQYF.

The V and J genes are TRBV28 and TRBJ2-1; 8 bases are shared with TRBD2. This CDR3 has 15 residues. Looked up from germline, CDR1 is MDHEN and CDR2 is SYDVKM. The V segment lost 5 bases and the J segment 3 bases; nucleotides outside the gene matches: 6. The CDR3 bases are TGTGCCAGCAGTCTTAGCGGGACCATCTACAATGAGCAGTTCTTC. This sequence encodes CASSLSGTIYNEQFF.

In nucleotides, the CDR3 is TGTGCCAGCAGCTCGATAACCTACAATGAGCAGTTCTTC. It encodes CASSSITYNEQFF. The genes are TRBV5-6 and TRBJ2-1; no firm D call. Germline CDR1 is SGHDT and CDR2 is YYEEEE. The CDR3 is 13 amino acids. V lost 3 bases and J 2 bases, leaving 6 bases between the germline ends.

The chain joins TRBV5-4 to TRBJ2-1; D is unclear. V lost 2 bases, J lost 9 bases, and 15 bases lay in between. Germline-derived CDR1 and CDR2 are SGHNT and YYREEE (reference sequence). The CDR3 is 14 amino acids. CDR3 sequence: CASSFFFPSPEQFF. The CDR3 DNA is TGTGCCAGCAGCTTCTTCTTCCCCTCCCCTGAGCAGTTCTTC.

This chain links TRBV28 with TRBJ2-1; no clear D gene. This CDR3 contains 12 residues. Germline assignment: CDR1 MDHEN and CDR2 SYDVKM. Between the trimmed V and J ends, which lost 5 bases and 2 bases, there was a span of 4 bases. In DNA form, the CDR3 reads TGTGCCAGCAGTCCCCCCTACAATGAGCAGTTCTTC. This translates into CASSPPYNEQFF.

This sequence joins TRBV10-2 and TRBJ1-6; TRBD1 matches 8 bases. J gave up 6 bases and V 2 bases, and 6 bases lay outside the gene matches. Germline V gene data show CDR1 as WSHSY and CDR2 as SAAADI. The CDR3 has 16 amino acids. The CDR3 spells CASSENLGQANSPLHF. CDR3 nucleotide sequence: TGCGCCAGCAGTGAGAACCTGGGACAGGCTAATTCACCCCTCCACTTT.

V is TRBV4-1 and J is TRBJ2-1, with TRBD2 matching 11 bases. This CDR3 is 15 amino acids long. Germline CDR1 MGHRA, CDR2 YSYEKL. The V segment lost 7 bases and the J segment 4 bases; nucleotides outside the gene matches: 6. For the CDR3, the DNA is TGCGCCAGCACGCCGACTAGCGGGACATACAATGAGCAGTTCTTC. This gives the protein CASTPTSGTYNEQFF.

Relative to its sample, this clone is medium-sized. The CDR3 is CAISSQGGSGNTIYF. Written as DNA, the CDR3 is TGTGCCATCAGTTCACAAGGGGGATCTGGAAACACCATATATTTT. This chain links TRBV10-3 with TRBJ1-3, with D perhaps matching TRBD1 (6 bases). This CDR3 comprises 15 residues. V lost 5 bases, J lost 1 base, and 12 bases lay in between. Germline assignment: CDR1 ENHRY and CDR2 SYGVKD.

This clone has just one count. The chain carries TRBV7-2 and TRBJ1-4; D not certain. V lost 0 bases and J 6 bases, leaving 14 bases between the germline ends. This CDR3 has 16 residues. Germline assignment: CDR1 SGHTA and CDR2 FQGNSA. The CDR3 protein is CASSLAPTRVDEKLFF. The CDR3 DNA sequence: TGTGCCAGCAGCTTAGCGCCAACCCGGGTCGATGAAAAACTGTTTTTT.

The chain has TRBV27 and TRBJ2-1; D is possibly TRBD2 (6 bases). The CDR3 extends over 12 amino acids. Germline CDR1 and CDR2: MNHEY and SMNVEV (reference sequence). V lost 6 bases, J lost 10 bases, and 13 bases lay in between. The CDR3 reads CASSTGTPEQFF. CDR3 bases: TGTGCCAGCAGCACCGGGACTCCGGAGCAGTTCTTC.

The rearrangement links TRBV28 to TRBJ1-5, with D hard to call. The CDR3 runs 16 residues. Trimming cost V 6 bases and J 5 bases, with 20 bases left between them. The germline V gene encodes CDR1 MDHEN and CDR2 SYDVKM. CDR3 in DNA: TGTGCCAGCAGCCCGCCATCTGACCGGGTTTATCAGCCCCAGCATTTT. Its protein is CASSPPSDRVYQPQHF.

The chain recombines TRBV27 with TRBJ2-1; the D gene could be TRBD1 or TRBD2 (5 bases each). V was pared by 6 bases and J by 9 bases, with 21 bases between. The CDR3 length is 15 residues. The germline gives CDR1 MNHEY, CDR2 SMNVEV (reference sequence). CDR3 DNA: TGTGCCAGCAGCCCTTACCCAGGTGGGGGTGGTGAGCAGTTCTTC. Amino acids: CASSPYPGGGGEQFF.

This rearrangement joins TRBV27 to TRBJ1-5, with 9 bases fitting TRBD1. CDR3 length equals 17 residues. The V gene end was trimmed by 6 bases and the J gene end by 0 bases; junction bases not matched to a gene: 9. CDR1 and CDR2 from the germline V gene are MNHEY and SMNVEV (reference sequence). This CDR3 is CASRDRGDYYSNQPQHF. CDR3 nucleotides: TGTGCCAGCAGGGACAGGGGTGACTATTATAGCAATCAGCCCCAGCATTTT.

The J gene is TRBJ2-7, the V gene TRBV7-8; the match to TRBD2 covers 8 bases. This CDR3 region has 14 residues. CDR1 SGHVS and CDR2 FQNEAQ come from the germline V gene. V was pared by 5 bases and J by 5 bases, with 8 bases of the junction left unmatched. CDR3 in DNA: TGTGCCAGCAGCGTGTCGGGACTAGAAAACGAGCAGTACTTC. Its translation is CASSVSGLENEQYF.

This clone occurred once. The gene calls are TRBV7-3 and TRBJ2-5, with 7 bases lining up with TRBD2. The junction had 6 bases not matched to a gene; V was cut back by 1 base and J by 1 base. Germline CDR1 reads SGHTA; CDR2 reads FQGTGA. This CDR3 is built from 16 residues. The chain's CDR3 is CASSLIGGSPQETQYF. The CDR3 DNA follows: TGTGCCAGCAGCTTAATCGGCGGGAGTCCCCAAGAGACCCAGTACTTC.

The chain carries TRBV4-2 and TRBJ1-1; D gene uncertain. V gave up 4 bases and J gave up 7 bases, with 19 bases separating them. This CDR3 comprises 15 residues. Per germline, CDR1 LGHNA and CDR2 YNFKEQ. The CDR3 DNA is TGTGCCAGCAGCCCGACCGTACAAAAAGGGATTGAAGCTTTCTTT. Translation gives CASSPTVQKGIEAFF.